This T cell receptor (beta chain) originates from a study of identifying expanded T cells in peripheral blood. Study findings and constraints: Over two and four weeks, about 15 and 19 clones changed, versus 1.2 between replicates. Variance in clone template counts between roughly 2-week samples significantly increased with total template count across all healthy donors.

This CDR3 is 13 amino acids long. Germline CDR1 MNHNY, CDR2 SVGAGI (reference sequence). Trimming left V 7 bases short and J 2 bases short, with 11 bases between. As concerns this clone: Its antigen is unidentified.

Collection occurred without any documented infections or immune events in donors. Generated by immunoSEQ multiplex PCR, the TCRdb table keeps only in-frame clones and is missing some. In the table there are about 53,000 clones, about 83% of which are singletons. The receptor comes from a person aged 18 to 70 in good health. Material: blood. The chain is built from TRBV6-6 and TRBJ1-2; D is undetermined. This CDR3 is CASTVDFNYGYTF. The CDR3 bases are TGTGCCAGCACCGTAGACTTCAACTATGGCTACACCTTC.